Below are 27 T cell receptor beta chains sequenced from a single sample in a study of blood T cell repertoires in COVID-19 (TCRdb year 2020). Library method: the immunoSEQ multiplex PCR assay. The table comes from immuneACCESS by way of TCRdb, which keeps in-frame sequences with V and J called. Part of the clones is missing from these tables; in studies checked, under half for an unresolved V gene and the rest for unknown reasons. Counted in this sample were fewer than 55,000 clones; about 81% of them appeared once. Roughly 2.5% of the sample is taken by the ten largest. The sample taken for sequencing was peripheral blood. The receptors here all came from a man in his fifties with acute or convalescent COVID-19.

This chain uses TRBV14 with TRBJ2-1; no reliable D call. Germline CDR1 reads SGHDN; CDR2 reads FVKESK. This CDR3 region has 15 residues. V lost 2 bases, J lost 2 bases, and 10 bases lay in between. CDR3 sequence: CASSQWSSPYNEQFF. CDR3 in DNA: TGTGCCAGCAGCCAATGGAGTAGCCCCTACAATGAGCAGTTCTTC.

J is TRBJ1-3 and V is TRBV4-1; D is uncertain. The V gene lost 0 bases and the J gene lost 4 bases, with 7 bases spanning the gap. Looked up from germline, CDR1 is MGHRA and CDR2 is YSYEKL. The CDR3 has 14 amino acids. The CDR3 nucleotides read TGCGCCAGCAGCCAAGAATCCCCAGGAAACACCATATATTTT. Translation gives CASSQESPGNTIYF.

The V call is TRBV11-2, the J call TRBJ1-4, with 8 positions matching TRBD1. Germline CDR1 SGHAT, CDR2 FQNNGV. The CDR3 loop spans 15 amino acids. V gave up 5 bases and J gave up 6 bases; unmatched junction bases: 8. The DNA of the CDR3 is TGTGCCAGCAGCATTACCGGGACAGGAGATGAAAAACTGTTTTTT. Translated, it gives CASSITGTGDEKLFF.

The chain couples TRBV5-1 to TRBJ2-5; a possible D gene is TRBD2 (6 bases). From germline, CDR1 is SGHRS and CDR2 YFSETQ. Deletions cut 4 bases from V and 2 bases from J, with 12 bases between. The CDR3 covers 14 residues. CDR3 bases: TGCGCCAGCAGCGTGGGGGACTCTCAAGAGACCCAGTACTTC. Translating it yields CASSVGDSQETQYF.

The DNA for the CDR3 is TGTGCCAGCAGCACTAGCGGGAGGGCGGAGGAGCAGTACTTC. This sequence encodes CASSTSGRAEEQYF. The V gene is TRBV2, the J gene TRBJ2-7; TRBD2 matches at 13 bases. The CDR3 contains 14 residues. V shed 6 bases and J 7 bases; nucleotides not matched to a gene: 6. Germline CDR1 SNHLY, CDR2 FYNNEI. The full variable domain, its missing parts supplied by reference TRBV2 and TRBJ2-7, is EPEVTQTPSHQVTQMGQEVILRCVPISNHLYFYWYRQILGQKVEFLVSFYNNEISEKSEIFDDQFSVERPDGSNFTLKIRSTKLEDSAMYFCASSTSGRAEEQYFGPGTRLTVT.

The chain is built from TRBV24-1 and TRBJ2-7, with 13 positions matching TRBD2. The CDR3 totals 18 residues. J lost 5 bases, V lost 4 bases, and 13 bases had no gene match. Germline V gene data show CDR1 as KGHDR and CDR2 as SFDVKD. CDR3 nucleotides: TGTGCCACCAGTGAACCAGGACTAGCGGGGGCTTCGAGTCACGAGCAGTACTTC. It yields the protein CATSEPGLAGASSHEQYF.

This chain uses TRBV7-8 with TRBJ2-1, with 8 bases that match TRBD2. After removal of 3 bases from V and 7 bases from J, the junction contained 5 bases not matched to a gene. The CDR3 has 14 residues. Germline CDR1 reads SGHVS; CDR2 reads FQNEAQ. This chain's CDR3 is CASSFRGGPNEQFF. As DNA, the CDR3 is TGTGCCAGCAGCTTTCGGGGGGGCCCTAATGAGCAGTTCTTC.

This clone was seen only a few times. V gene TRBV5-1 combines with J gene TRBJ1-3; 8 nucleotides agree with TRBD1. The V segment lost 3 bases and the J segment 0 bases; nucleotides outside the gene matches: 5. The CDR3 consists of 16 residues. The germline gives CDR1 SGHRS, CDR2 YFSETQ. The chain's CDR3 is CASSSSTGVSGNTIYF. CDR3 DNA: TGCGCCAGCAGCTCATCGACAGGGGTCTCTGGAAACACCATATATTTT.

This rearrangement joins TRBV15 to TRBJ1-6, with TRBD1 identical over 7 bases. Trimming at V came to 3 bases and at J to 5 bases, leaving 4 bases not matched to a gene. The CDR3 covers 15 residues. Looked up from germline, CDR1 is LNHNV and CDR2 is YYDKDF (reference sequence). The CDR3 DNA reads TGTGCCACCAGCAGTCGACAGGGAGATAATTCACCCCTCCACTTT. It translates to CATSSRQGDNSPLHF.

J is TRBJ2-7 and V is TRBV6-2 or TRBV6-3; 14 positions agree with TRBD2. V lost 4 bases, J lost 5 bases, and 7 bases stayed unmatched. The germline CDR1 and CDR2 sequences are MNHEY and SVGEGT. The CDR3 extends over 16 amino acids. The chain's CDR3 is CASSSRLAGGPNEQYF. The CDR3 DNA reads as TGTGCCAGCAGTTCCCGACTAGCGGGAGGGCCGAACGAGCAGTACTTC.

This CDR3 reads CASSLAGGVGYTF. The DNA of the CDR3 is TGTGCCAGCAGTTTAGCAGGGGGAGTGGGCTACACCTTC. The rearrangement links TRBV12-3 or TRBV12-4 to TRBJ1-2, with D perhaps TRBD1 (6 bases). V lost 0 bases to trimming and J lost 8 bases, with 10 bases between them. This CDR3 is built from 13 residues.

V usage is TRBV28 and J usage is TRBJ2-1; TRBD1 matches at 9 bases. Germline CDR1 and CDR2: MDHEN and SYDVKM. CDR3 size: 16 residues. The V segment lost 8 bases and the J segment 7 bases; nucleotides outside the gene matches: 15. Here the CDR3 reads CASYPHMGQGRNEQFF. The CDR3 nucleotides are TGTGCCAGCTATCCACATATGGGACAGGGTAGGAATGAGCAGTTCTTC.

J is TRBJ2-7 and V is TRBV6-5, with 11 bases identical to TRBD2. Germline CDR1 is MNHEY and CDR2 is SVGAGI. This CDR3 is 14 amino acids long. V shed 10 bases, J shed 9 bases, and the junction held 14 bases outside the gene matches. Here the CDR3 DNA reads TGTGCCACCGAAGGGGAACTAGCGGGAGTTGGGCAGTACTTC. This sequence encodes CATEGELAGVGQYF.

The J gene is TRBJ1-6, the V gene TRBV2; the match to TRBD1 covers 8 bases. Germline V gene lookup returns CDR1 SNHLY and CDR2 FYNNEI. This CDR3 is 14 amino acids long. V gave up 6 bases and J gave up 7 bases; unmatched junction bases: 5. For the CDR3, the DNA is TGTGCCAGCAGGGACAGGGTAGGGAATTCACCCCTCCACTTT. It translates to CASRDRVGNSPLHF.

This clone was observed a single time. The chain carries TRBV5-1 and TRBJ1-2; D gene unclear. CDR1 and CDR2 from the germline V gene are SGHRS and YFSETQ. V lost 3 bases and J 0 bases, leaving 9 bases between the germline ends. The CDR3 is 14 residues long. CDR3 sequence reads: CASSSGPTNYGYTF. The CDR3 DNA reads as TGCGCCAGCAGCTCGGGTCCTACTAACTATGGCTACACCTTC.

The rearrangement uses TRBV29-1 and TRBJ1-1; no firm D call. The CDR3 is 12 amino acids. The germline V and J ends were trimmed by 6 bases and 1 base, with 9 bases remaining between them. Germline loops: CDR1 SQVTM, CDR2 ANQGSEA. The CDR3 sequence: CSVFHGNTEAFF. The CDR3 DNA reads TGCAGCGTCTTCCACGGGAACACTGAAGCTTTCTTT.

The V and J genes are TRBV30 and TRBJ1-2; 8 bases fit TRBD1. The CDR3 extends over 13 amino acids. Trimming took 3 bases from V and 5 from J; bases not matched to a gene: 5. Germline V gives CDR1 GTSNPN, CDR2 SVGIG (reference sequence). Written as DNA, the CDR3 is TGTGCCTGGAGAACACAGGGGGGGTATGGCTACACCTTC. Translated, it gives CAWRTQGGYGYTF.

The rearrangement links TRBV5-1 to TRBJ1-1; 9 bases fit TRBD1. Germline CDR1 reads SGHRS; CDR2 reads YFSETQ. The CDR3 is 16 residues long. V shed 0 bases, J shed 1 base, and the junction held 4 bases outside the gene matches. DNA of the CDR3: TGCGCCAGCAGCTTGGGGTACAGGGGGCAGAACACTGAAGCTTTCTTT. Its protein product is CASSLGYRGQNTEAFF.

The chain has TRBV6-5 and TRBJ2-7; tentative D call: TRBD1 (6 bases). V lost 7 bases and J 4 bases, leaving 14 bases between the germline ends. This CDR3 region has 13 residues. Germline V lookup: CDR1 MNHEY, CDR2 SVGAGI. The CDR3 DNA sequence: TGTGCCAGCACCAAAACAGGGTTGTACGAGCAGTACTTC. This codes for CASTKTGLYEQYF.

The J gene is TRBJ2-5, the V gene TRBV5-4; D gene ambiguous. Trimming left V 5 bases short and J 1 base short, with 12 bases between. Germline V CDR1 and CDR2: SGHNT, YYREEE (reference sequence). The CDR3 is 14 residues long. The CDR3 sequence is CASSSSESQETQYF. The CDR3 bases are TGTGCCAGCAGTTCCTCCGAGAGCCAAGAGACCCAGTACTTC.

This clone appeared a few times. The chain carries TRBV5-1 and TRBJ1-1; weak D call: TRBD1 (5 bases). The CDR3 consists of 14 residues. Trimming took 3 bases from V and 0 from J, leaving 9 bases between them. Germline V lookup: CDR1 SGHRS, CDR2 YFSETQ. Here the CDR3 reads CASSSSTVNTEAFF. Written as DNA, the CDR3 is TGCGCCAGCAGCTCGTCGACAGTGAACACTGAAGCTTTCTTT.

The chain recombines TRBV7-8 with TRBJ2-5, with 8 nucleotides matching TRBD2. CDR3 size: 16 residues. Germline V lookup: CDR1 SGHVS, CDR2 FQNEAQ. The trim removed 4 bases at V and 0 bases at J, leaving 7 bases unmatched. The CDR3 DNA follows: TGTGCCAGCAGCTGGTCACTAGCGGTTTACCAAGAGACCCAGTACTTC. The encoded protein is CASSWSLAVYQETQYF.

The chain recombines TRBV5-6 with TRBJ1-4; D might be TRBD1 (5 bases). This CDR3 region has 14 residues. With 1 base removed from V and 8 bases from J, the gap between germline ends came to 12 bases. Germline lookup yields CDR1 SGHDT and CDR2 YYEEEE. For the CDR3, the DNA is TGTGCCAGCAGCTTGTATGACAGCGGGGAAAAACTGTTTTTT. Encoded protein: CASSLYDSGEKLFF.

This clone was found once. V usage is TRBV7-2 and J usage is TRBJ1-1; possibly TRBD1 for D (6 bases). Trimming took off 5 bases at V and 7 bases at J, with 11 bases between the two ends. The CDR3 has 12 residues. Germline V gives CDR1 SGHTA, CDR2 FQGNSA. The chain's CDR3 is CASSPGTLEAFF. The CDR3, as DNA: TGTGCCAGCAGCCCCGGGACACTTGAAGCTTTCTTT.

The rearrangement uses TRBV13 and TRBJ1-5; D call uncertain. This CDR3 comprises 14 residues. Trimming removed 2 bases at V and 5 bases at J, with 10 bases between. Germline V lookup: CDR1 PRHDT, CDR2 FYEKMQ (reference sequence). The CDR3 reads CASSLWATHQPQHF. The CDR3 DNA reads as TGTGCCAGCAGCTTATGGGCAACTCATCAGCCCCAGCATTTT.

The V and J genes are TRBV5-4 and TRBJ2-7, with 10 bases aligning to TRBD2. The CDR3 sequence is 15 residues long. Germline CDR1 and CDR2: SGHNT and YYREEE (reference sequence). V shed 4 bases and J 6 bases; nucleotides not matched to a gene: 10. CDR3 nucleotides: TGTGCCAGCAGCCTTCGGGCTAGCGGGAGCTCCGAGCAGTACTTC. Translation gives CASSLRASGSSEQYF.

This clone was seen more than once but under ten times. The chain couples TRBV25-1 to TRBJ1-3; TRBD1 matches 12 bases. V gave up 3 bases and J gave up 3 bases; unmatched junction bases: 9. Germline V gives CDR1 MGHDK, CDR2 SYGVNS. There are 18 residues in the CDR3. CDR3: CASSESGTGGVRGNTIYF. CDR3 in DNA: TGTGCCAGCAGTGAGTCCGGGACAGGGGGCGTCCGTGGAAACACCATATATTTT.